This is a list of T cell receptor beta chains from one sample in a study of somatic mutations in cytotoxic T cells in rheumatoid arthritis. Only in-frame clones appear in the TCRdb table, and some are missing; sequencing was by immunoSEQ multiplex PCR. Here the sample spans around 19,000 clones, 82% being singletons. Sequencing was performed on CD8+ T cells sorted from blood. These receptor sequences come from an adult with rheumatoid arthritis. The CDR3 runs from the conserved cysteine through the conserved F or W. The order of the fields is V gene, J gene, CDR3 protein.

V gene: TRBV5-6
J gene: TRBJ2-7
CDR3 protein: CASSWTLAASYEQYF

V gene: TRBV2
J gene: TRBJ2-4
CDR3 protein: CASSEGLAGGLTKNIQYF

V gene: TRBV7-6
J gene: TRBJ2-5
CDR3 protein: CASSLGQETQYF

V gene: TRBV27
J gene: TRBJ2-7
CDR3 protein: CASSSRTGAYLGEQYF

V gene: TRBV5-6
J gene: TRBJ2-7
CDR3 protein: CASSAAGGGLYYEQYF

V gene: TRBV15
J gene: TRBJ1-1
CDR3 protein: CATSRDLRPSTEAFF

V gene: TRBV9
J gene: TRBJ2-1
CDR3 protein: CASGLQAGASYNEQFF

V gene: TRBV7-6
J gene: TRBJ2-7
CDR3 protein: CASSLLMGAYEQYF

V gene: TRBV18
J gene: TRBJ2-3
CDR3 protein: CASSPPGSGFTDTQYF

V gene: TRBV5-4
J gene: TRBJ2-5
CDR3 protein: CASSYDSLGLAGETQYF

V gene: TRBV29-1
J gene: TRBJ2-7
CDR3 protein: CSVEGLAGLTSYEQYF

V gene: TRBV6-6
J gene: TRBJ1-1
CDR3 protein: CASSLIQGFTEAFF

V gene: TRBV20-1
J gene: TRBJ2-5
CDR3 protein: CSAIWGETQYF

V gene: TRBV7-9
J gene: TRBJ1-3
CDR3 protein: CASSSMDRGLGNTIYF

V gene: TRBV27
J gene: TRBJ2-3
CDR3 protein: CASRKLAMKNTSTDTQYF

V gene: TRBV27
J gene: TRBJ1-5
CDR3 protein: CASSSFAGRNQPQHF

V gene: TRBV7-9
J gene: TRBJ2-4
CDR3 protein: CASSFPGAGDIQYF

V gene: TRBV6-5
J gene: TRBJ1-2
CDR3 protein: CASSPGTDAYGYTF

V gene: TRBV4-2
J gene: TRBJ2-2
CDR3 protein: CASSQGQENTGELFF

V gene: TRBV6-5
J gene: TRBJ1-2
CDR3 protein: CASSYRDRGLPGGYTF